This entry describes one TCR beta chain. Its antigen is currently unknown. This specimen comes from a study of T cell responses to AZD1222 COVID-19 vaccine. Background on the study: Combined were second doses at about 4 or about 12 weeks. Regarding the study as a whole: Donors were largely white British and mainly female; clonal diversity was possibly underestimated. Spike regions recognized by vaccine-associated CD4 TCRs spanned the protein, led by 160-218 and 743-854.

The assay was immunoSEQ multiplex PCR, and TCRdb's table has in-frame clones only and misses some. The sample lists 90,000 to 150,000 clones, 70% to 90% occurring once. The CDR3 has 13 amino acids. Trimming took 4 bases from V and 8 from J; bases not matched to a gene: 7. Germline V CDR1 and CDR2: SNHLY, FYNNEI. Sequencing used peripheral blood, obtained on day 0 of AZD1222 vaccination. The sequence derives from an adult in good health. The J gene is TRBJ1-2, the V gene TRBV2, with 7 bases aligning to TRBD1. The CDR3 sequence: CASSVQGGRGYTF. In DNA form, the CDR3 reads TGTGCCAGCAGTGTCCAGGGGGGTAGAGGCTACACCTTC. The full variable domain, with the rest looked up from reference TRBV2 and TRBJ1-2, is EPEVTQTPSHQVTQMGQEVILRCVPISNHLYFYWYRQILGQKVEFLVSFYNNEISEKSEIFDDQFSVERPDGSNFTLKIRSTKLEDSAMYFCASSVQGGRGYTFGSGTRLTVV.